This T cell receptor (beta chain) is drawn from a study of blood T cell repertoires in COVID-19. Study summary: COVID-19 samples from acute and convalescent phases originated in the United States, Italy and Spain. The analysed material was cDNA or gDNA that came from T cells, B-cell-depleted T cells, or PBMCs.

In the authors' methods: Amplification with reference gene primers provided the estimates of nucleated cell counts. Profiling relied on immunoSEQ multiplex PCR, and the TCRdb table lists in-frame clones only, not all of them. For V, J and clone size, that table is used; D and trimming come from the DNA. Among under 200,000 clones listed, 75% to 90% were seen once. CDR1 and CDR2 from the germline V gene are LNHDA and SQIVND (reference sequence). Trimming shortened V by 0 bases and J by 3 bases, and 12 bases separated the two germline ends. The CDR3 sequence is 16 residues long. The receptor's source is a woman over 75 with active or convalescent COVID-19. Material: peripheral blood. The J gene is TRBJ2-4, the V gene TRBV19, with D possibly TRBD2 on 6 matching bases. The CDR3 DNA reads as TGTGCCAGTAGTATAGATCTGGGGGGTGGCAAAAACATTCAGTACTTC. Its protein is CASSIDLGGGKNIQYF.